The 28 T cell receptor beta chains below come from one sample, sequenced in a study of T-cell reconstitution after alpha-beta-depleted transplantation in children. Researchers prepared the TCRbeta library using unique molecular identifiers, the study reports. TCRdb re-analysed the PCR reads in MiXCR, keeping a single row per CDR3 protein. The sample lists 70,000 to 95,000 distinct CDR3 sequences; roughly an eighth were seen once. Source: PBMCs from the stem cell graft donor, taken from the stem cell graft. These receptors all stem from a human donor who donated a stem cell graft to a child with inherited bone marrow failure.

The chain has TRBV20-1 and TRBJ1-1; no definite D call. The V and J ends lost 1 base and 10 bases respectively, with 10 bases between them. The CDR3 covers 11 residues. Germline CDR1 DFQATT, CDR2 SNEGSKA (reference sequence). The CDR3 coding sequence is TGCAGTGCTAGAGGCCCCTCCGGAGCTTTCTTT. It codes for CSARGPSGAFF.

This clonotype was counted at least ten times. The chain recombines TRBV5-5 with TRBJ1-6; no clear D. V shed 0 bases and J shed 8 bases, with 9 bases lying between them. There are 14 residues in the CDR3. Looked up from germline, CDR1 is SGHKS and CDR2 is YYEKEE (reference sequence). DNA of the CDR3: TGTGCCAGCAGCTTGGAAAGGTCCGATTCACCCCTCCACTTT. Residues: CASSLERSDSPLHF.

Concerning this clonotype itself: This may be a read error, as it is one base from a much larger clone. V is TRBV3-1 and J is TRBJ2-7; D call uncertain. CDR3 length equals 12 residues. V was clipped by 3 bases and J by 7 bases, with 10 bases between them. Germline V gene lookup returns CDR1 LGHDT and CDR2 YNNKEL (reference sequence). The DNA of the CDR3 is TGTGCCAGCAGCCAGCTCTTCGGGGAGCAGTACTTC. It codes for CASSQLFGEQYF.

Turning to this clonotype: A much larger clone differs from this one at a single base, so this may be a read error. The chain uses TRBV10-3 and TRBJ1-5, with a possible D match to TRBD1 (6 bases). This CDR3 has 15 amino acids. V was cut by 6 bases and J by 1 base, with 13 bases left in between. Germline V gene lookup returns CDR1 ENHRY and CDR2 SYGVKD. The CDR3 DNA reads as TGTGCCATCAGCCTCCGGGACATCAGCAATCAGCCCCAGCATTTT. Protein: CAISLRDISNQPQHF.

This clonotype was recorded many times. The CDR3 sequence: CASSLAPGHQSTEAFF. The CDR3 DNA follows: TGCGCCAGCAGCTTGGCCCCGGGCCATCAGAGCACTGAAGCTTTCTTT. V is TRBV5-1 and J is TRBJ1-1; D gene ambiguous. The CDR3 extends over 16 amino acids. With 0 bases removed from V and 4 bases from J, the gap between germline ends came to 16 bases. Germline lookup yields CDR1 SGHRS and CDR2 YFSETQ.

This clonotype was picked up many times. V usage is TRBV7-9 and J usage is TRBJ2-2; no firm D call. The germline V gene has CDR1 SEHNR and CDR2 FQNEAQ (reference sequence). This CDR3 contains 14 residues. Trimming pared 3 bases from V and 2 bases from J, leaving 7 bases between. CDR3 nucleotide sequence: TGTGCCAGCAGCTTGACCGAAAACACCGGGGAGCTGTTTTTT. Amino acids: CASSLTENTGELFF.

This clonotype was detected ten times or more. V is TRBV7-3 and J is TRBJ2-1; D ambiguous. CDR1 is SGHTA and CDR2 is FQGTGA in the germline V gene. The CDR3 sequence is 14 residues long. The V gene lost 5 bases and the J gene lost 2 bases, with 10 bases spanning the gap. CDR3 DNA sequence: TGTGCCAGCAGCCCCGGGTTCGCCTACAATGAGCAGTTCTTC. It translates to CASSPGFAYNEQFF.

At least ten counts were recorded for this clonotype. The rearrangement joins TRBV7-9 to TRBJ1-6; 8 bases are shared with TRBD1. The V gene end was trimmed by 3 bases and the J gene end by 10 bases; junction bases not matched to a gene: 5. CDR1 is SEHNR, CDR2 FQNEAQ, per germline (reference sequence). This CDR3 contains 14 residues. The CDR3 loop reads CASSFGTGDSPLHF. Here the CDR3 DNA reads TGTGCCAGCAGCTTCGGGACAGGAGACTCACCCCTCCACTTT.

This clonotype was detected a few times. V gene TRBV20-1 combines with J gene TRBJ2-1; 9 nucleotides match TRBD2. In germline, CDR1 is DFQATT, CDR2 SNEGSKA (reference sequence). The CDR3 length is 13 residues. V was pared by 3 bases and J by 10 bases, with 7 bases of the junction left unmatched. DNA of the CDR3: TGCAGTGCTAGGCCTAGCGGGATCGAGGAGCAGTTCTTC. It translates to CSARPSGIEEQFF.

This clonotype has a handful of counts. This chain links TRBV13 with TRBJ2-3; 12 positions agree with TRBD2. CDR1 and CDR2 (germline): PRHDT, FYEKMQ (reference sequence). This CDR3 has 18 residues. V lost 2 bases, J lost 6 bases, and 12 bases stayed unmatched. Here the CDR3 DNA reads TGTGCCAGCAGCTTAAGGACACCTTCTAGCGGGAGGGTGGATACGCAGTATTTT. As protein: CASSLRTPSSGRVDTQYF.

Only a few counts were recorded for this clonotype. The chain couples TRBV6-2 or TRBV6-3 to TRBJ2-7, with 7 bases lining up with TRBD2. Germline V gene data show CDR1 as MNHEY and CDR2 as SVGEGT. The V segment lost 4 bases and the J segment 9 bases; nucleotides outside the gene matches: 12. The CDR3 totals 14 residues. The CDR3 reads CASSWDYTTRRQYF. CDR3 sequence (DNA): TGTGCCAGCAGTTGGGACTATACTACGAGGAGGCAGTACTTC.

This clonotype was observed a handful of times. The CDR3 is CSAYLTRGTYEQYF. The CDR3 nucleotides are TGCAGTGCCTACTTAACCAGGGGAACCTACGAGCAGTACTTC. The chain links TRBV20-1 to TRBJ2-7, with D maybe TRBD1 (6 bases). Trimming took off 6 bases at V and 2 bases at J, with 17 bases between the two ends. The CDR3 consists of 14 residues. The germline gives CDR1 DFQATT, CDR2 SNEGSKA (reference sequence).

The sample holds many counts of this clonotype. This chain links TRBV5-1 with TRBJ2-1, with 13 bases aligning to TRBD2. From germline, CDR1 is SGHRS and CDR2 YFSETQ. After removal of 0 bases from V and 0 bases from J, the junction contained 3 bases not matched to a gene. The CDR3 totals 18 residues. The CDR3 sequence is CASSLVRTSGSSYNEQFF. The CDR3 DNA reads TGCGCCAGCAGCTTGGTTAGGACTAGCGGGAGCTCCTACAATGAGCAGTTCTTC.

There are many counts of this clonotype. The chain uses TRBV7-2 and TRBJ2-3; TRBD1 matches 8 bases. J lost 4 bases, V lost 2 bases, and 8 bases had no gene match. The CDR3 has 16 residues. Germline lookup yields CDR1 SGHTA and CDR2 FQGNSA. For the CDR3, the DNA is TGTGCCAGCAGCTTAAAACGGACAGGGCCGGCAGATACGCAGTATTTT. Its protein is CASSLKRTGPADTQYF.

This clonotype was observed a handful of times. The rearrangement links TRBV30 to TRBJ2-7; the D is unclear. The CDR3 extends over 12 amino acids. The germline CDR1 and CDR2 sequences are GTSNPN and SVGIG (reference sequence). V lost 3 bases to trimming and J lost 2 bases, with 8 bases between them. The CDR3 sequence: CAWRRRPYEQYF. The CDR3 DNA follows: TGTGCCTGGAGACGGAGACCCTACGAGCAGTACTTC.

This clonotype was observed at least ten times. The J gene is TRBJ2-5, the V gene TRBV5-1, with TRBD2 as a possible D gene (5 bases). The germline CDR1 and CDR2 sequences are SGHRS and YFSETQ. Between the trimmed V and J ends, which lost 10 bases and 2 bases, there was a span of 18 bases. The CDR3 covers 14 residues. In nucleotides, the CDR3 is TGCGCCTGCGCGGGCTCCCCTCCTCAAGAGACCCAGTACTTC. This sequence encodes CACAGSPPQETQYF.

This clonotype came up many times. This rearrangement joins TRBV5-1 to TRBJ2-7; 8 positions match TRBD2. The germline gives CDR1 SGHRS, CDR2 YFSETQ. With 0 bases clipped from V and 11 bases from J, the junction kept 13 bases outside the gene matches. The CDR3 contains 15 residues. The CDR3 region is CASSLAAGGPAMEYF. CDR3 sequence (DNA): TGCGCCAGCAGCTTGGCGGCGGGGGGTCCCGCTATGGAGTACTTC.

This clonotype was observed a handful of times. The chain uses TRBV7-9 and TRBJ2-3; 10 bases match TRBD1. The CDR3 is made up of 17 amino acids. From germline, CDR1 is SEHNR and CDR2 FQNEAQ (reference sequence). V was pared by 5 bases and J by 1 base, with 9 bases of the junction left unmatched. The CDR3 region has the DNA TGTGCCAGCAGCCACGGGACAGGGGACATCCGCACAGATACGCAGTATTTT. Its protein is CASSHGTGDIRTDTQYF.

This clonotype was counted at least ten times. The V call is TRBV5-1, the J call TRBJ2-7; TRBD1 agrees at 7 bases. This CDR3 contains 13 residues. The V gene's germline CDR1 is SGHRS and CDR2 YFSETQ. The V gene end was trimmed by 5 bases and the J gene end by 2 bases; junction bases not matched to a gene: 4. The CDR3 coding sequence is TGCGCCAGCAGTCGGGACAGAGCCTACGAGCAGTACTTC. Amino acids: CASSRDRAYEQYF.

This clonotype was recorded many times. The rearrangement uses TRBV7-3 and TRBJ2-7; maybe TRBD1 (5 bases). Trimming pared 0 bases from V and 3 bases from J, leaving 15 bases between. Per germline, CDR1 SGHTA and CDR2 FQGTGA. The CDR3 is 16 amino acids. The CDR3 spells CASSLTWSGKSYEQYF. The CDR3 bases are TGTGCCAGCAGCTTAACCTGGTCAGGGAAGAGCTACGAGCAGTACTTC.

This chain connects TRBV5-8 to TRBJ1-1; D is undetermined. The CDR3 sequence is 13 residues long. Germline loops: CDR1 SGHTS, CDR2 YDEGEE. V was trimmed by 3 bases and J by 1 base, leaving 7 bases between them. DNA of the CDR3: TGTGCCAGCAGCTCGAATTGGAACACTGAAGCTTTCTTT. It codes for CASSSNWNTEAFF.

In this sample, this clonotype turned up many times. The chain employs TRBV7-2 and TRBJ2-2; TRBD2 is a possible D gene (5 bases). From germline, CDR1 is SGHTA and CDR2 FQGNSA. This CDR3 spans 15 amino acids. The V and J ends lost 4 bases and 1 base respectively, with 10 bases between them. The CDR3 coding sequence is TGTGCCAGCAGCTCATACGGGATGAACACCGGGGAGCTGTTTTTT. It specifies CASSSYGMNTGELFF. Using reference TRBV7-2 and TRBJ2-2 for the parts outside the CDR3, the full variable domain is GAGVSQSPSNKVTEKGKDVELRCDPISGHTALYWYRQSLGQGLEFLIYFQGNSAPDKSGLPSDRFSAERTGGSVSTLTIQRTQQEDSAVYLCASSSYGMNTGELFFGEGSRLTVL.

This clonotype was picked up one time. The chain links TRBV14 to TRBJ2-7; 8 bases agree with TRBD1. The ends lost 3 bases at V and 6 bases at J; junction bases unmatched: 13. CDR1 and CDR2 from the germline V gene are SGHDN and FVKESK. The CDR3 has 16 amino acids. CDR3 region: CASSQLSGGSPLEQYF. The CDR3 nucleotides are TGTGCCAGCAGCCAGTTATCAGGGGGCTCTCCGCTCGAGCAGTACTTC.

This clonotype was recorded at least ten times. As DNA, the CDR3 is TGCGCCAGCAGTGAGGCTAGACCGGGCAATGAGCAGTTCTTC. It is translated as CASSEARPGNEQFF. The chain employs TRBV10-2 and TRBJ2-1; D is uncertain. The germline V gene encodes CDR1 WSHSY and CDR2 SAAADI. CDR3 size: 14 residues. V lost 2 bases, J lost 6 bases, and 11 bases lay in between.

This clonotype has at least ten counts. CDR3 sequence reads: CASSGGDRRFSNYGYTF. The CDR3 DNA sequence: TGTGCCAGCAGCGGGGGGGATCGGAGATTCTCTAACTATGGCTACACCTTC. The chain combines TRBV9 with TRBJ1-2; tentatively, D is TRBD1 (5 bases). Trimming left V 3 bases short and J 0 bases short, with 18 bases between. Germline values: CDR1 SGDLS, CDR2 YYNGEE. CDR3 size: 17 residues.

The rearrangement links TRBV11-1 to TRBJ2-2, with D hard to call. This CDR3 comprises 15 residues. CDR1 is SGHAT and CDR2 is FQDESV in the germline V gene (reference sequence). V was pared by 5 bases and J by 4 bases, with 14 bases between. The DNA of the CDR3 is TGTGCCAGCAGCCGTAGGTCAGGTTCCACCGGGGAGCTGTTTTTT. This codes for CASSRRSGSTGELFF.

This clonotype was detected many times. CDR3 amino acids: CASSQETTASTDTQYF. In DNA, the CDR3 is TGCGCCAGCAGCCAGGAAACGACAGCGAGCACAGATACGCAGTATTTT. This chain uses TRBV5-1 with TRBJ2-3; TRBD1 might be the D (5 bases). Trimming took 4 bases from V and 0 from J, leaving 15 bases between them. The CDR3 is 16 residues long. Germline V CDR1 and CDR2: SGHRS, YFSETQ.

This clonotype was counted at least ten times. The chain uses TRBV12-3 or TRBV12-4 and TRBJ2-7, with D perhaps TRBD1 (5 bases). The CDR3 extends over 13 amino acids. The V gene lost 5 bases and the J gene lost 7 bases, with 15 bases spanning the gap. The CDR3 nucleotides read TGTGCCAGCAGTACCCAGGGTAAAGGGGAGCAGTACTTC. This translates into CASSTQGKGEQYF.